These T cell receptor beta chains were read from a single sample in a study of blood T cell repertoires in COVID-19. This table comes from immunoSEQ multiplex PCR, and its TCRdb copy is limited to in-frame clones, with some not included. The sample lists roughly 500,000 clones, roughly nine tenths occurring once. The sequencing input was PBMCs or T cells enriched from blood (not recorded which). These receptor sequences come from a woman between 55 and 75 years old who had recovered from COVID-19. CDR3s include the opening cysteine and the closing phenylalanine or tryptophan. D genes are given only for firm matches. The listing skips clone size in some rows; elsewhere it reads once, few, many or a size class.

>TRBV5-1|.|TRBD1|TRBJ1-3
CASSCAGTGGPGNTIYF
TGCGCCAGCAGTTGCGCCGGGACAGGGGGCCCCGGAAACACCATATATTTT
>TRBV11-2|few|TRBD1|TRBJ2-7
CASSSPSGTGYEQYF
TGTGCCAGCAGCTCCCCCTCAGGGACAGGTTACGAGCAGTACTTC
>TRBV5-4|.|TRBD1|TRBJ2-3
CASSLAPGTGNTDTQYF
TGTGCCAGCAGCTTGGCCCCCGGGACAGGGAACACAGATACGCAGTATTTT
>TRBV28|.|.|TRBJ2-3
CASSPRASGTDTQYF
TGTGCCAGCAGCCCAAGGGCTAGCGGCACAGATACGCAGTATTTT
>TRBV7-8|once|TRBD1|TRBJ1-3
CASSARTGGNTIYF
TGTGCCAGCAGCGCGCGGACAGGTGGAAACACCATATATTTT
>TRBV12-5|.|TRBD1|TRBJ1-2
CASGSRQGAIPNYGYTF
TGTGCTAGTGGTTCCCGACAGGGGGCAATACCCAACTATGGCTACACCTTC
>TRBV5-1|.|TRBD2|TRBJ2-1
CASSANLAGGQYEQFF
TGCGCCAGCAGCGCAAACCTAGCGGGGGGGCAATATGAGCAGTTCTTC
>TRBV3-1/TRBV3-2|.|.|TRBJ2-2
CASSQSLSVWYTGELFF
TGTGCCAGCAGCCAAAGCCTTAGCGTTTGGTACACCGGGGAGCTGTTTTTT
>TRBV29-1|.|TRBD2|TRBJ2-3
CSVTPLAGTDTQYF
TGCAGCGTGACCCCCCTAGCGGGCACAGATACGCAGTATTTT
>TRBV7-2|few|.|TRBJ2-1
CASSLLGGGSYNEQFF
TGTGCCAGCAGCTTACTCGGGGGAGGTTCCTACAATGAGCAGTTCTTC
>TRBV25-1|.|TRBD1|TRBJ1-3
CASSDWDGQEFSGNTIYF
TGTGCCAGCAGTGATTGGGATGGACAGGAGTTCTCTGGAAACACCATATATTTT
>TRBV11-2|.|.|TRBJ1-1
CASSLVVRAEAFF
TGTGCCAGCAGCTTAGTTGTCAGGGCTGAAGCTTTCTTT
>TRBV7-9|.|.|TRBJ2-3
CASSLRRGAGTDTQYF
TGTGCCAGCAGCTTGCGGCGGGGTGCGGGCACAGATACGCAGTATTTT
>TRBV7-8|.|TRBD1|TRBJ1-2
CASSSRTGDGYTF
TGTGCCAGCAGCTCAAGGACAGGGGACGGCTACACCTTC
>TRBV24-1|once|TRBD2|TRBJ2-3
CATSVPGGEDTQYF
TGTGCCACCAGTGTCCCGGGGGGGGAAGATACGCAGTATTTT
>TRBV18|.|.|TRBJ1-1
CASSPLGATTEAFF
TGTGCCAGCTCACCATTGGGGGCGACCACTGAAGCTTTCTTT
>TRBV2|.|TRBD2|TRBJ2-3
CASSSGGPVTDTQYF
TGTGCCAGCTCCTCGGGGGGGCCAGTCACAGATACGCAGTATTTT
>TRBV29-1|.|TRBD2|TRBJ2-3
CSVDPTSGGSSTDTQYF
TGCAGCGTTGACCCGACTAGCGGGGGATCTAGCACAGATACGCAGTATTTT
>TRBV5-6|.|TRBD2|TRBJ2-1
CASSPGTSITEQFF
TGTGCCAGCAGCCCGGGGACTAGCATAACTGAGCAGTTCTTC
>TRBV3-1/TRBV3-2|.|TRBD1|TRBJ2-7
CASSPAGTGASYEQYF
TGTGCCAGCAGCCCCGCCGGGACAGGGGCATCCTACGAGCAGTACTTC
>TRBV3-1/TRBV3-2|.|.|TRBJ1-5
CASSQGSRDQPQHF
TGTGCCAGCAGCCAAGGATCTCGGGATCAGCCCCAGCATTTT
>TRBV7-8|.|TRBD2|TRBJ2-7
CASSPSIAGGLYEQYF
TGTGCCAGCAGCCCCAGCATAGCGGGGGGTCTCTACGAGCAGTACTTC
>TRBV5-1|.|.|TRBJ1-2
CASSLATQGNYGYTF
TGCGCCAGCAGCCTTGCTACGCAGGGGAACTATGGCTACACCTTC
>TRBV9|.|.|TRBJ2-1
CASSVGGGNEQFF
TGTGCCAGCAGCGTAGGTGGGGGGAATGAGCAGTTCTTC
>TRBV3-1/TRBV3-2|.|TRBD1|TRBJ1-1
CASSQYGQGGTEAFF
TGTGCCAGCAGCCAATATGGACAGGGGGGCACTGAAGCTTTCTTT
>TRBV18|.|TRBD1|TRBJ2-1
CASGGTGAYNEQFF
TGTGCCAGCGGAGGGACAGGCGCCTACAATGAGCAGTTCTTC
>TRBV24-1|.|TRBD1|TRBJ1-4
CATSKSGQGNEKLFF
TGTGCCACCAGTAAATCGGGACAGGGTAATGAAAAACTGTTTTTT
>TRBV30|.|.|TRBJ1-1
CAWSEGEGTEAFF
TGTGCCTGGAGTGAAGGGGAAGGGACTGAAGCTTTCTTT
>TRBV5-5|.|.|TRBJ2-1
CASSPMWGAYNEQFF
TGTGCCAGCAGCCCCATGTGGGGCGCCTACAATGAGCAGTTCTTC
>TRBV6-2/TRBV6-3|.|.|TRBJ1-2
CASSPGILYGYTF
TGTGCCAGCAGTCCCGGGATCCTATATGGCTACACCTTC
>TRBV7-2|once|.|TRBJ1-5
CASSLDPRMGAGQPQHF
TGTGCCAGCAGCTTAGACCCCCGGATGGGGGCAGGGCAGCCCCAGCATTTT
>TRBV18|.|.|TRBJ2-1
CASSPNPIGQGWMGGEQFF
TGTGCCAGCTCACCAAACCCGATAGGGCAGGGCTGGATGGGTGGTGAGCAGTTCTTC
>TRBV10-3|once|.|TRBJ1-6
CAISLLQNSPLHF
TGTGCCATCAGCCTTTTACAGAATTCACCCCTCCACTTT
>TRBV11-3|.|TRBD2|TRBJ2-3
CASSSGLAELTDTQYF
TGTGCCAGCAGCTCAGGACTAGCGGAACTCACAGATACGCAGTATTTT
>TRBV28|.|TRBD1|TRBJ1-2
CASSYLRGAVGYTF
TGTGCCAGCAGTTACCTCAGGGGGGCGGTTGGCTACACCTTC
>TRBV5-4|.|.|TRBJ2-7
CASSIGTSPYEQYF
TGTGCCAGCAGCATCGGGACTTCCCCCTACGAGCAGTACTTC
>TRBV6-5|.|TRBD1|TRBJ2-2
CASSFGGTGVTGELFF
TGTGCCAGCAGTTTCGGCGGGACAGGGGTCACCGGGGAGCTGTTTTTT
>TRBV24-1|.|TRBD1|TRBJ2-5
CATSRTGGRGETQYF
TGTGCCACCAGTCGGACAGGGGGGCGTGGGGAGACCCAGTACTTC
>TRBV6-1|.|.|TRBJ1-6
CASSARGRGGDSPLHF
TGTGCCAGCAGTGCGAGGGGGAGGGGTGGAGATTCACCCCTCCACTTT
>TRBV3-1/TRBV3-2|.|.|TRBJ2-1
CASSPGPYNEQFF
TGTGCCAGCAGCCCGGGTCCCTACAATGAGCAGTTCTTC
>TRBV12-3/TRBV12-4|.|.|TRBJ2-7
CASSFRDLDEQYF
TGTGCCAGCAGTTTCCGGGACTTAGACGAGCAGTACTTC
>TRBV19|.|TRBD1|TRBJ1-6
CASSYTGTGEIGALPLHF
TGTGCCAGTTCATACACGGGGACAGGGGAGATCGGGGCTCTCCCCCTCCACTTT